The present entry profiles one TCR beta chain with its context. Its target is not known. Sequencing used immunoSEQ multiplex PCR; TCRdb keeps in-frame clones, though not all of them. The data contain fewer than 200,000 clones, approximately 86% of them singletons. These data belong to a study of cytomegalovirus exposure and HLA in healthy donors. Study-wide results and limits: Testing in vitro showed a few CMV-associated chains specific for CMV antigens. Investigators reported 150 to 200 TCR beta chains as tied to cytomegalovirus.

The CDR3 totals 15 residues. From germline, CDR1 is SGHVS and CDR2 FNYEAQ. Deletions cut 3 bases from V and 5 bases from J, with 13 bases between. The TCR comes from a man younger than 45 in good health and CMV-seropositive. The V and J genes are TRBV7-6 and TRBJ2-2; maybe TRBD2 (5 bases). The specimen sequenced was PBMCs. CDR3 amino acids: CASSLAPGFTGELFF. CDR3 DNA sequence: TGTGCCAGCAGCTTGGCCCCGGGGTTTACCGGGGAGCTGTTTTTT.